This T cell receptor (beta chain) was observed in a study of T cells in localized non-small cell lung cancer. Generated by immunoSEQ multiplex PCR, the TCRdb table keeps only in-frame clones and is missing some. The sample contains tens of thousands of clones, approximately 90% of which appear only once. The CDR3 has 16 residues. Looked up from germline, CDR1 is MNHEY and CDR2 is SVGAGI. After removal of 0 bases from V and 5 bases from J, the junction contained 6 bases not matched to a gene. The sample in question was peripheral blood, obtained before any cancer treatment. The receptor's source is a man between 40 and 70 years old with stage I squamous cell lung carcinoma. The genes are TRBV6-5 and TRBJ2-1; 8 positions match TRBD2. DNA of the CDR3: TGTGCCAGCAGTTACTCCTTAGCGGGGAGGAACAATGAGCAGTTCTTC. Its translation: CASSYSLAGRNNEQFF.